This TCR beta chain was sequenced in a study of blood T cell repertoires in COVID-19. Across the whole study: Nucleic acid was either cDNA or gDNA, and it came from T cells, B-cell-depleted T cells, or PBMCs.

Per the study methods: Quantification of nucleated cells was approximated via reference gene primer amplification. The table came from immunoSEQ multiplex PCR; TCRdb's copy has only in-frame clones and leaves some out. The D gene and trimming were derived from the DNA, and the V and J assignments and clone size from that table. Of about 53,000 clones in the sample, about nine tenths were seen once. CDR1 is MNHEY and CDR2 is SVGAGI in the germline V gene. The CDR3 length is 15 residues. V lost 0 bases and J lost 1, with 9 bases in between. This clonotype originated in a man older than 75 with acute or convalescent COVID-19. The sequenced material came from peripheral blood. This chain connects TRBV6-5 to TRBJ1-1; a possible D gene is TRBD1 (5 bases). The CDR3 sequence is CASSYSHRKNTEAFF. The CDR3, as DNA: TGTGCCAGCAGTTACTCGCACAGGAAGAACACTGAAGCTTTCTTT.